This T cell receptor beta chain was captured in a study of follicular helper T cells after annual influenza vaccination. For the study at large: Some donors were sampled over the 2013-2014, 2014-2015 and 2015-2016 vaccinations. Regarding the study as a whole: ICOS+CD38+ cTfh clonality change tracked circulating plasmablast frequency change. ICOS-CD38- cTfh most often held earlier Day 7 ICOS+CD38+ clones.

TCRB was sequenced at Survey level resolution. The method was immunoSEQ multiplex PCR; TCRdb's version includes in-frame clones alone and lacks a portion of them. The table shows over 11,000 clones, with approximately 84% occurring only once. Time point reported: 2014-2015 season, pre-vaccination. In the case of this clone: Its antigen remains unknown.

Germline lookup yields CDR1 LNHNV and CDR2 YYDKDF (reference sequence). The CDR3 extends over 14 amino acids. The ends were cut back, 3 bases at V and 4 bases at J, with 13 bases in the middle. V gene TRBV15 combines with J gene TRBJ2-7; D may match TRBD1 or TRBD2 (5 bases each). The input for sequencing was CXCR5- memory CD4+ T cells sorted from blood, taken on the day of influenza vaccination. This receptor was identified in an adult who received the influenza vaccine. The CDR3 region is CATSSPGRRYEQYF. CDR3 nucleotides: TGTGCCACCAGCAGCCCGGGACGGAGATACGAGCAGTACTTC.